The entry below describes one T cell receptor (beta chain). Its target is not known. Clones were sequenced by immunoSEQ multiplex PCR, and TCRdb holds only the in-frame ones, with some missing. The data hold 250,000 to 350,000 clones, with 65% to 85% observed a single time. From germline, CDR1 is SGHAT and CDR2 FQNNGV. The CDR3 is 15 residues long. With 2 bases removed from V and 1 base from J, the gap between germline ends came to 9 bases. These data belong to a study of cytotoxic CD8 clonotypes in ibrutinib-treated CLL. Regarding the study as a whole: The clonality went up when patients responded to ibrutinib and dropped back toward baseline at progression.

Cryopreserved PBMCs yielded about 2 micrograms of genomic DNA for TCR beta libraries. The source was PBMCs, collected at disease progression, from a patient treated with ibrutinib. The J gene is TRBJ1-3, the V gene TRBV11-2; the D gene is possibly TRBD1 (5 bases). The origin of this receptor is a human donor with chronic lymphocytic leukemia. This CDR3 is CASSLSQGSGNTIYF. CDR3 nucleotide sequence: TGTGCCAGCAGCTTATCGCAGGGATCTGGAAACACCATATATTTT.